This TCR beta chain was sequenced during a study of T cell responses to AZD1222 COVID-19 vaccine. Comments on this clone: Its antigen is not identified.

The CDR3 spans 16 residues. The V and J ends lost 3 bases and 6 bases, in that order; junction bases with no gene match: 12. Germline values: CDR1 SGDLS, CDR2 YYNGEE. Study-wide findings and caveats: Unmutated variant regions reportedly attract nearly half of all spike-specific TCRs. Mostly white British, mostly female donors; authors suggested clonal diversity may be underestimated. Elevations in Spike-specific TCR breadth and depth followed administration of two AZD1222 doses.

This table comes from immunoSEQ multiplex PCR, and its TCRdb copy is limited to in-frame clones, with some not included. The data contain some 150,000 clones, about 90% of them singletons. V gene TRBV9 combines with J gene TRBJ2-1; 7 positions match TRBD2. The TCR sequence derives from an adult in good health. This sample comprised peripheral blood, obtained on day 0 of MenACWY control vaccination. The DNA for the CDR3 is TGTGCCAGCAGCGCGCGTCGGGACCCTAGCGGCAATGAGCAGTTCTTC. Its translation is CASSARRDPSGNEQFF.